This passage covers 9 T cell receptor beta chains from one sample sequenced in a study of blood T cells in healthy people across ages. A sample-barcoded 5' primer and a J-beta primer mix were used in a second PCR of roughly 7 to 12 cycles. Using its own MiXCR run on the 5' RACE reads, TCRdb lists one record per CDR3 protein. The profile shows more than 900,000 distinct CDR3 sequences, 25% to 35% of them singletons. These data also formed part of another study, on T cells of mothers and their children.

Specimen: blood. The receptors originated from a woman in her forties in good health.

This clonotype has at least ten counts. The chain uses TRBV27 and TRBJ2-7; possibly TRBD1 for D (6 bases). Germline V lookup: CDR1 MNHEY, CDR2 SMNVEV (reference sequence). Trimming pared 6 bases from V and 4 bases from J, leaving 10 bases between. The CDR3 is 12 residues long. CDR3 amino acids: CASSPTGYEQYF. The CDR3 DNA reads TGTGCCAGCAGCCCAACAGGGTACGAGCAGTACTTC.

This clonotype was counted a single time. The gene calls are TRBV7-6 and TRBJ2-2; 7 bases are a match to TRBD2. The length of the CDR3 is 17 residues. J gave up 5 bases and V 1 base, and 10 bases lay outside the gene matches. In germline, CDR1 is SGHVS, CDR2 FNYEAQ. The CDR3 here is CASSLETSNTRTGELFF. In nucleotides, the CDR3 is TGTGCCAGCAGCTTAGAGACTAGCAACACCCGGACCGGGGAGCTGTTTTTT. The complete variable domain, with remaining parts taken from reference TRBV7-6 and TRBJ2-2, reads GAGVSQSPRYKVTKRGQDVALRCDPISGHVSLYWYRQALGQGPEFLTYFNYEAQQDKSGLPNDRFSAERPEGSISTLTIQRTEQRDSAMYRCASSLETSNTRTGELFFGEGSRLTVL.

The chain is built from TRBV5-6 and TRBJ2-1; unclear D gene. Germline lookup yields CDR1 SGHDT and CDR2 YYEEEE. The CDR3 runs to 13 residues. Trimming took off 1 base at V and 4 bases at J, with 6 bases between the two ends. For the CDR3, the DNA is TGTGCCAGCAGCTTGTTTCAGTACAATGAGCAGTTCTTC. Translated: CASSLFQYNEQFF. Combining the CDR3 with reference TRBV5-6 and TRBJ2-1 gives the whole variable domain DAGVTQSPTHLIKTRGQQVTLRCSPKSGHDTVSWYQQALGQGPQFIFQYYEEEERQRGNFPDRFSGHQFPNYSSELNVNALLLGDSALYLCASSLFQYNEQFFGPGTRLTVL.

This clonotype was seen at least ten times. The rearrangement uses TRBV29-1 and TRBJ2-3; 10 positions match TRBD1. The CDR3 contains 15 residues. Trimming removed 2 bases from V and 4 bases from J; junction bases left unmatched: 6. Germline V gene data show CDR1 as SQVTM and CDR2 as ANQGSEA. The CDR3 reads CSVEPTGGSSDTQYF. CDR3 nucleotide sequence: TGCAGCGTTGAACCGACAGGGGGCTCATCAGATACGCAGTATTTT.

This clonotype occurred many times. This rearrangement joins TRBV9 to TRBJ2-7; 9 nucleotides align to TRBD1. The CDR3 consists of 17 residues. Germline trimming cut 1 base from V and 2 bases from J; bases unmatched to any gene: 10. Germline CDR1 reads SGDLS; CDR2 reads YYNGEE. The CDR3 loop is CASSVTIKDRGPYEQYF. CDR3 DNA sequence: TGTGCCAGCAGCGTAACAATTAAGGACAGGGGCCCCTACGAGCAGTACTTC.

As for this clonotype: A much larger clone is a single base away; this may be a read error. The chain joins TRBV12-3 or TRBV12-4 to TRBJ2-7, with D perhaps given as TRBD1 or TRBD2 (5 bases each). CDR3 size: 14 residues. The V gene lost 3 bases and the J gene lost 7 bases, with 16 bases spanning the gap. The CDR3 loop reads CASSLGSRGNEQYF. In DNA form, the CDR3 reads TGTGCCAGCAGTTTGGGTTCCCGGGGCAATGAGCAGTACTTC.

CDR3 coding DNA: TGCGCCAGCAGCTGGGGACAGCAAAAAGATGAAAAACTGTTTTTT. It translates to CASSWGQQKDEKLFF. The chain has TRBV5-1 and TRBJ1-4; TRBD1 matches at 7 bases. The length of the CDR3 is 15 residues. CDR1 and CDR2 from the germline V gene are SGHRS and YFSETQ. V gave up 3 bases and J gave up 6 bases; unmatched junction bases: 8.

The V gene is TRBV5-1, the J gene TRBJ2-1; 10 bases line up with TRBD2. The germline V gene has CDR1 SGHRS and CDR2 YFSETQ. The trim removed 3 bases at V and 0 bases at J, leaving 15 bases unmatched. This CDR3 comprises 20 residues. CDR3 amino acids: CASSSNGLADIQNSYNEQFF. For the CDR3, the DNA is TGCGCCAGCAGCTCCAATGGACTAGCGGACATTCAGAACTCCTACAATGAGCAGTTCTTC.

This clonotype was counted a few times. The V call is TRBV27, the J call TRBJ1-2, with a possible D match to TRBD1 (5 bases). Germline assignment: CDR1 MNHEY and CDR2 SMNVEV (reference sequence). The V end lost 5 bases, the J end lost 8 bases, and 15 bases lay between the germline ends. This CDR3 is built from 13 residues. CDR3 nucleotide sequence: TGTGCCAGCAGTCAGGACGGGGGTGGAGGCTACACCTTC. Translating gives CASSQDGGGGYTF.